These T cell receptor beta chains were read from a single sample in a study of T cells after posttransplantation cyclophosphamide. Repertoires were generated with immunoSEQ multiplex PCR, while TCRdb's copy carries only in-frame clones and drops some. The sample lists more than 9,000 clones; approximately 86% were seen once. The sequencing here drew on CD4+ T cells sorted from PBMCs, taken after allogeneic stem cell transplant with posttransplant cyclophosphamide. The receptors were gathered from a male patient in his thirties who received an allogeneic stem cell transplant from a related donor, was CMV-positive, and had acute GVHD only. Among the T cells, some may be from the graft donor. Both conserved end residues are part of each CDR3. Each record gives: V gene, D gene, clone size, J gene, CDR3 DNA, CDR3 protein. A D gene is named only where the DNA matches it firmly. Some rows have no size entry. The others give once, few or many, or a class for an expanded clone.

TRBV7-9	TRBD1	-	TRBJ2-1	TGTGCCAGCACCTCAGGGACAGGCAATGAGCAGTTCTTC	CASTSGTGNEQFF
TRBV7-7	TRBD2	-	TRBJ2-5	TGTGCCAGCAGCTCTTTGGGACTAGCGGGGCAAGAGACCCAGTACTTC	CASSSLGLAGQETQYF
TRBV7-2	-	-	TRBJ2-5	TGTGCCAGCAGCTTAGGGGGCCTGGGGGAGACCCAGTACTTC	CASSLGGLGETQYF
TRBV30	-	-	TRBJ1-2	TGTGCCTCAGGCCGGGTGGGGGCGAGGGGCTACACCTTC	CASGRVGARGYTF
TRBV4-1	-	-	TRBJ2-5	TGCGCCAGCAGCCAAGAGGGGACTCAGGAGACCCAGTACTTC	CASSQEGTQETQYF
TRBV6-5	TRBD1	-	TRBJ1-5	TGTGCCAGCAGTTCGACAGGGGCGTTTAAGCAGCCCCAGCATTTT	CASSSTGAFKQPQHF
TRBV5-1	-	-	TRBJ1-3	TGCGCCAGCAGCTTGGCCAGGCCCGCCGACGGAAACACCATATATTTT	CASSLARPADGNTIYF
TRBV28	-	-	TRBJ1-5	TGTGCCAGCGGACAACAGTATAGCAATCAGCCCCAGCATTTT	CASGQQYSNQPQHF
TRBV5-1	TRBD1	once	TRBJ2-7	TGCGCCAGCAGCTTGGGGGACAGACTAAGCTCCTACGAGCAGTACTTC	CASSLGDRLSSYEQYF
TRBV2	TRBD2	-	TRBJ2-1	TGTGCCAGCAGTGGACTAGCGGGGTACAATGAGCAGTTCTTC	CASSGLAGYNEQFF
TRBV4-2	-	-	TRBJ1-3	TGTGCCAGCAGCCAAGACCCAGGGGCTGGAAACACCATATATTTT	CASSQDPGAGNTIYF
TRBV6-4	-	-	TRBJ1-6	TGTGCCAGCAGTGAGCGGGCAGGGAGGGATTCACCCCTCCACTTT	CASSERAGRDSPLHF
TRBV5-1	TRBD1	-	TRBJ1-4	TGCGCCAGCAGCCCCTGGACAGGAAAGGGTGAAAAACTGTTTTTT	CASSPWTGKGEKLFF
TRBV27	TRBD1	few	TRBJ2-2	TGTGCCAGCAGTTTGGGGTGGGGACAGGGTTGGAGCGGGGAGCTGTTTTTT	CASSLGWGQGWSGELFF
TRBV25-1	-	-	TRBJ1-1	TGTGCCAGCAGTGAATGGGGAACCCGGGGGGGTGAAGCTTTCTTT	CASSEWGTRGGEAFF
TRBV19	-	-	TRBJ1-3	TGTGCCAGTAGACTAGGTTCGAGCTCTGGAAACACCATATATTTT	CASRLGSSSGNTIYF
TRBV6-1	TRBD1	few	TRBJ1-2	TGTGCCAGCAGTGCAACAGGGGCTAACTATGGCTACACCTTC	CASSATGANYGYTF
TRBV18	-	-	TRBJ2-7	TGTGCCAGCTCGCCTGTGGACAGATCGAGCTCCTACGAGCAGTACTTC	CASSPVDRSSSYEQYF
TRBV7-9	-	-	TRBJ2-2	TGTGCCAGCAGTTTACGACAGGCGAACACCGGGGAGCTGTTTTTT	CASSLRQANTGELFF
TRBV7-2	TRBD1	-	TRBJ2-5	TGTGCCAGCAGCTTAGCTCGCGGGACAGGGTCCCAAGAGACCCAGTACTTC	CASSLARGTGSQETQYF
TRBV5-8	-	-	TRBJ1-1	TGTGCCAGCAGCCCCGGCCAGGAGGGGAGGAACACTGAAGCTTTCTTT	CASSPGQEGRNTEAFF
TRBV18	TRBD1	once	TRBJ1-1	TGTGCCAGCTCCCACAGGGGCGGTGAAGCTTTCTTT	CASSHRGGEAFF
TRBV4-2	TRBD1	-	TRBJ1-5	TGTGCCAGCAGCCCGGGACAGGCTAGCAATCAGCCCCAGCATTTT	CASSPGQASNQPQHF
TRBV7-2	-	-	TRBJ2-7	TGTGCCAGCAGCTTAGGGGGGGGGTACAGGGCCTACGAGCAGTACTTC	CASSLGGGYRAYEQYF
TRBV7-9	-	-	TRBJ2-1	TGTGCCAGCAGCTCCTGGCAACCGTCTAGGTCCTACAATGAGCAGTTCTTC	CASSSWQPSRSYNEQFF
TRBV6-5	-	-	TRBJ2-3	TGTGCCAGCAGTTTATACACAGATACGCAGTATTTT	CASSLYTDTQYF
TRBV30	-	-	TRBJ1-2	TGTGCCTGGAGTGTGGCCCCGCGGGGTGGCTACACCTTC	CAWSVAPRGGYTF
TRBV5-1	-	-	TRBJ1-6	TGCGCCAGCAGCTTGGGACAGGCCCGGACTTCACCCCTCCACTTT	CASSLGQARTSPLHF
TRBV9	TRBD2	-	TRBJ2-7	TGTGCCAGCAGCGTAGTTGCGGGGGGGGTCCCTGGCGAGCAGTACTTC	CASSVVAGGVPGEQYF
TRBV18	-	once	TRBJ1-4	TGTGCCAGCTCACCCTATGGACTGCAGGACCGAAAACTGTTTTTT	CASSPYGLQDRKLFF
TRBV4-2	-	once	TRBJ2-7	TGTGCCAGCAGCCGGGGGGACTCCTACGAGCAGTACTTC	CASSRGDSYEQYF
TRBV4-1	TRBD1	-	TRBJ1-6	TGCGCCAGCAGCCAAGAGGGACAGTATAATTCACCCCTCCACTTT	CASSQEGQYNSPLHF
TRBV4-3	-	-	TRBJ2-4	TGCGCCAGCAGCCAGGGGGGGCGCGTGAGGGACATTCAGTACTTC	CASSQGGRVRDIQYF
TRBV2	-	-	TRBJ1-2	TGTGCCAGCAGTCGCGAGACAGGCCCGTTTGGCTACACCTTC	CASSRETGPFGYTF
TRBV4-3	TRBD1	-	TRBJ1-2	TGCGCCAGCAGCCCACCGGGACAGCCCTATGGCTACACCTTC	CASSPPGQPYGYTF
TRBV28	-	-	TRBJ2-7	TGTGCCAGCGGGGGGGCAGGGAGGGTCGAGCAGTACTTC	CASGGAGRVEQYF
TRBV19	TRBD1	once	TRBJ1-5	TGTGCCATGGGGGGGACAGGACGCAATCAGCCCCAGCATTTT	CAMGGTGRNQPQHF
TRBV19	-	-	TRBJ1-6	TGTGCCAGTAGTTCCAGGGGCGCATCCTATAATTCCCCCCTCCACTTT	CASSSRGASYNSPLHF
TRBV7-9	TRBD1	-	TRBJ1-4	TGTGCCAGCAGCGCGGACAGGAGGCGGGAAAAACTGTTTTTT	CASSADRRREKLFF
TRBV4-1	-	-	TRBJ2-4	TGCGCCCGCCCCCGGGGTAGCAGCGCCCACATTCAGTACTTC	CARPRGSSAHIQYF
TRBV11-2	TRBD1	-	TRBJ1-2	TGTGCCAGCAGCTTCGCGGGACAGGGCGGTTATGGCTACACCTTC	CASSFAGQGGYGYTF
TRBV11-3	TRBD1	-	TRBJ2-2	TGTGCCAGCAGCTTTGACAGGGTCACCGGGGAGCTGTTTTTT	CASSFDRVTGELFF
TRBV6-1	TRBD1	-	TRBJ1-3	TGTGCCAGCAGTGAAGATCGGACAGGAGGAAACACCATATATTTT	CASSEDRTGGNTIYF
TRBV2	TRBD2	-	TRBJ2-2	TGTGCCAGCAGTGGGCTTAGCGGGGGCCTCACCGGGGAGCTGTTTTTT	CASSGLSGGLTGELFF
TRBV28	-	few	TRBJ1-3	TGTGCCAGCAGTTTAGTATCCGCTGGAAACACCATATATTTT	CASSLVSAGNTIYF
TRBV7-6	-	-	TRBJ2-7	TGTGCCAGCAGCCCCCCGGGATCAAACTACGAGCAGTACTTC	CASSPPGSNYEQYF
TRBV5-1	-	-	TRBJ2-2	TGCGCCAGCAGCTACCAACAGGGCGGGGAGCTGTTTTTT	CASSYQQGGELFF
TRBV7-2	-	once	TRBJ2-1	TGTGCCAGCAGCTTACCGGGGGTCAATGAGCAGTTCTTC	CASSLPGVNEQFF
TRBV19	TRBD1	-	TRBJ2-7	TGTGCCAGTAGTATAGGGGACAGGGGATCCTACGAGCAGTACTTC	CASSIGDRGSYEQYF
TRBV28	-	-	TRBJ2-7	TGTGCCAGCAGTTTAATCGGGATCTCCGAGCAGTACTTC	CASSLIGISEQYF
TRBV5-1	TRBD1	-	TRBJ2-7	TGCGCCAGCAGCTTTACCGACAGGGGGACCTACGAGCAGTACTTC	CASSFTDRGTYEQYF
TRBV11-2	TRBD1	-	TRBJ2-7	TGTGCCAGCAGTCCACAGGGGGGCTCCCTTTACGAGCAGTACTTC	CASSPQGGSLYEQYF